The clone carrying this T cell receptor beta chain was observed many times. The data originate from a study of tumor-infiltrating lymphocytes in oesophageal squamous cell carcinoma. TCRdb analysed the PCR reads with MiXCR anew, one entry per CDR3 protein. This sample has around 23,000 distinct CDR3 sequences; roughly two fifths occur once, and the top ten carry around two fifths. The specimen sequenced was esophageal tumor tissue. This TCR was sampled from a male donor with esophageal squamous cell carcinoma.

The CDR3 DNA reads as TGTGCCAGCAGCTTAAGCCGGGGCACAGATACGCAGTATTTT. Protein: CASSLSRGTDTQYF. This chain links TRBV7-3 with TRBJ2-3; D is undetermined. CDR1 is SGHTA and CDR2 is FQGTGA in the germline V gene. CDR3 length: 14 residues. With 1 base removed from V and 1 base from J, the gap between germline ends came to 6 bases.